This T cell receptor beta chain was profiled in a study of blood T cell repertoires in COVID-19. Per the original data handling: It was from reference gene primer amplification that nucleated cell counts were estimated. TCRdb's copy holds only in-frame clones and misses some; the assay was immunoSEQ multiplex PCR. V, J and clone size reflect that table, while D and trimming were determined from the DNA. The repertoire consists of 260,000 or so clones, with approximately 88% occurring once and the leading ten covering more than 1%. Trimming left V 4 bases short and J 5 bases short, with 17 bases between. The CDR3 loop spans 16 amino acids. Per germline, CDR1 ENHRY and CDR2 SYGVKD. The participants were between about 18 and 90 years old and came from fewer than 25 US areas.

The sample taken for sequencing was PBMCs or T cells enriched from blood (not recorded which). This TCR derives from a woman aged 40 to 55 with acute COVID-19. The chain is built from TRBV10-3 and TRBJ1-4; D not certain. CDR3: CAISAKENQKNEKLFF. In DNA, the CDR3 is TGTGCCATCAGTGCAAAAGAGAACCAAAAAAATGAAAAACTGTTTTTT.